The TCR beta chain under discussion was sequenced for a study of blood T cell repertoires in COVID-19. Study summary: Whether acute or convalescent, the COVID-19 samples came from the United States, Italy and Spain. Sources were T cells, B-cell-depleted T cells, or PBMCs; the material itself was cDNA or gDNA.

In the original analysis: Estimation of nucleated cell counts relied on the amplification of reference gene primers. TCRdb's copy holds only in-frame clones and misses some; the assay was immunoSEQ multiplex PCR. Clone size and V and J calls were adopted from that table, with D and trimming inferred from the DNA. Of about 82,000 clones listed, 85% are singletons. This CDR3 is 16 amino acids long. Trimming at V came to 0 bases and at J to 4 bases, leaving 6 bases not matched to a gene. Germline values: CDR1 SGHRS, CDR2 YFSETQ. V usage is TRBV5-1 and J usage is TRBJ2-3; TRBD2 matches at 9 bases. This TCR derives from a man at least 80 years old with active or convalescent COVID-19. Input material: peripheral blood. The CDR3 here is CASSLGGGGASDTQYF. The CDR3 coding sequence is TGCGCCAGCAGCTTGGGGGGCGGGGGGGCCTCAGATACGCAGTATTTT.